One and the same sample provided the 23 T cell receptor beta chains below, sequenced in a study of T-cell reconstitution after alpha-beta-depleted transplantation in children. A library of TCRbeta sequences, prepared with unique molecular identifiers, was generated. TCRdb analysed the PCR reads with MiXCR anew, one entry per CDR3 protein. The sample lists around 580,000 distinct CDR3 sequences; roughly 24% were seen once. The sequencing used PBMCs, mostly from graft donor cells, collected 360 days after TCRalphabeta/CD19-depleted stem cell transplant. These receptors came from a boy less than two years old who had a stem cell transplant for acute myeloid leukemia, so the T cells may come from the graft donor.

There are many counts of this clonotype. CDR3 residues: CASGTSGTGYYEQYV. The CDR3 region has the DNA TGTGCCAGCGGAACTTCCGGGACAGGATATTACGAGCAGTACGTC. The gene calls are TRBV28 and TRBJ2-7, with 8 nucleotides matching TRBD1. Germline values: CDR1 MDHEN, CDR2 SYDVKM. The trim removed 8 bases at V and 4 bases at J, leaving 13 bases unmatched. The CDR3 spans 15 residues.

This clonotype has more than one count but fewer than ten. The rearrangement uses TRBV18 and TRBJ2-7; 9 bases align to TRBD1. The junction had 6 bases not matched to a gene; V was cut back by 3 bases and J by 3 bases. The CDR3 is 15 residues long. In germline, CDR1 is KGHSH, CDR2 LQKENI. CDR3 bases: TGTGCCAGCTCACCTGGACAGGGGACGTACTACGAGCAGTACTTC. Translation: CASSPGQGTYYEQYF.

This clonotype was counted at least ten times. V is TRBV11-1 and J is TRBJ2-3; possible D gene TRBD1, 5 bases. Trimming stripped 3 bases from V and 2 bases from J, with 15 bases between. This CDR3 spans 16 amino acids. Per the germline V gene, CDR1 is SGHAT and CDR2 is FQDESV (reference sequence). CDR3 loop: CASSFSPAGSTDTQYF. CDR3 sequence (DNA): TGTGCCAGCAGCTTTTCCCCAGCAGGGTCCACAGATACGCAGTATTTT.

This clonotype came up many times. This rearrangement joins TRBV7-2 to TRBJ1-3, with 7 bases lining up with TRBD1. J gave up 4 bases and V 1 base, and 7 bases lay outside the gene matches. CDR1 is SGHTA, CDR2 FQGNSA, per germline. The CDR3 has 16 amino acids. DNA for the CDR3: TGTGCCAGCAGCTTAGATGACAGGGTTTTCGGAAACACCATATATTTT. This gives the protein CASSLDDRVFGNTIYF.

The chain couples TRBV20-1 to TRBJ1-2; perhaps TRBD1 as D (6 bases). CDR3 length equals 12 residues. V was clipped by 3 bases and J by 8 bases, with 13 bases between them. The germline V gene has CDR1 DFQATT and CDR2 SNEGSKA (reference sequence). CDR3 residues: CSARDSGRGYTF. The CDR3 nucleotides are TGCAGTGCTAGGGACAGCGGACGGGGCTACACCTTC.

Note on this clonotype: At one end, the junction sequence differs from germline, possibly due to a read error. This chain connects TRBV20-1 to TRBJ2-4, with 15 bases aligning to TRBD2. Germline CDR1 reads DFQATT; CDR2 reads SNEGSKA (reference sequence). The CDR3 length is 17 residues. The CDR3 region has the DNA TGCTGTGCTGAAATGATCGGGACTAGCGGGGGGAAAAACATTCAGTACTTC. It specifies CCAEMIGTSGGKNIQYF.

In its sample, this clonotype was seen a few times. V is TRBV12-3 or TRBV12-4 and J is TRBJ2-7, with TRBD2 matching 11 bases. The trim removed 3 bases at V and 13 bases at J, leaving 5 bases unmatched. This CDR3 comprises 12 residues. This CDR3 reads CASSFASGGRYF. CDR3 bases: TGTGCCAGCAGTTTTGCTAGCGGGGGGCGCTACTTC.

The V and J genes are TRBV11-2 and TRBJ2-1; 10 nucleotides align to TRBD2. The CDR3 contains 18 residues. Germline CDR1 is SGHAT and CDR2 is FQNNGV. V was clipped by 2 bases and J by 8 bases; unmatched bases: 15. CDR3 DNA: TGTGCCAGCAGCTTAAAGGGTAGGGCTAGCGGGGGAGCAGATGAGCAGTTCTTC. Protein product: CASSLKGRASGGADEQFF.

This clonotype has just a few counts. The CDR3 region has the DNA TGTGCCAGCAGTTCGCGCCTTAATGAAAAACTGTTTTTT. Residues: CASSSRLNEKLFF. The chain uses TRBV12-3 or TRBV12-4 and TRBJ1-4; D unresolved. With 4 bases removed from V and 4 bases from J, the gap between germline ends came to 7 bases. The CDR3 sequence is 13 residues long.

This clonotype appeared many times. The V call is TRBV12-3 or TRBV12-4, the J call TRBJ2-5, with D perhaps matching TRBD1 (6 bases). The CDR3 sequence is 12 residues long. The ends were cut back, 7 bases at V and 5 bases at J, with 11 bases in the middle. The chain's CDR3 is CASTAGEETQYF. The DNA of the CDR3 is TGTGCCAGCACAGCAGGGGAGGAGACCCAGTACTTC.

The chain carries TRBV6-1 and TRBJ2-7; 10 bases are shared with TRBD1. Per the germline V gene, CDR1 is MNHNS and CDR2 is SASEGT. This CDR3 has 14 amino acids. The trim removed 6 bases at V and 2 bases at J, leaving 4 bases unmatched. Here the CDR3 DNA reads TGTGCCAGCAGGGACAGGGGGTCTCCCTACGAGCAGTACTTC. It translates to CASRDRGSPYEQYF.

This clonotype was observed a handful of times. The V gene is TRBV28, the J gene TRBJ1-2; 7 bases fit TRBD1. The V and J ends lost 5 bases and 5 bases, in that order; junction bases with no gene match: 11. CDR1 and CDR2 (germline): MDHEN, SYDVKM. The CDR3 is 15 residues long. As DNA, the CDR3 is TGTGCCAGCAGTACTAAGGCCAGGGGGGGATATGGCTACACCTTC. Protein product: CASSTKARGGYGYTF.

This clonotype appeared a few times. This sequence joins TRBV24-1 and TRBJ1-5; D is possibly TRBD1 (5 bases). The CDR3 spans 14 residues. The germline V gene has CDR1 KGHDR and CDR2 SFDVKD. V dropped 3 bases and J dropped 7 bases, with 12 bases sitting between them. CDR3 sequence: CATSDGQGGQPQHF. CDR3 nucleotide sequence: TGTGCCACCAGTGATGGGCAGGGCGGCCAGCCCCAGCATTTT.

This clonotype was seen at least ten times. V usage is TRBV20-1 and J usage is TRBJ2-7, with D possibly matching TRBD2 (5 bases). The CDR3 loop spans 13 amino acids. The ends were cut back, 3 bases at V and 0 bases at J, with 9 bases in the middle. Germline CDR1 is DFQATT and CDR2 is SNEGSKA (reference sequence). Here the CDR3 DNA reads TGCAGTGCTAGGCGACTAAGCTCCTACGAGCAGTACGTC. Its protein product is CSARRLSSYEQYV.

In this sample, this clonotype turned up many times. The chain combines TRBV29-1 with TRBJ1-1; perhaps TRBD1 as D (5 bases). V shed 6 bases and J shed 1 base, with 9 bases lying between them. The CDR3 is 12 amino acids. CDR1 and CDR2 from the germline V gene are SQVTM and ANQGSEA. CDR3 in amino acids: CSVSGPNTEAFF. The CDR3 DNA follows: TGCAGCGTGTCAGGGCCGAACACTGAAGCTTTCTTT.

This rearrangement joins TRBV7-3 to TRBJ2-1; no clear D gene. The CDR3 is made up of 14 amino acids. Germline CDR1 SGHTA, CDR2 FQGTGA. V lost 4 bases, J lost 9 bases, and 16 bases lay in between. The CDR3 nucleotides are TGTGCCAGCAGCTCAACGCGGACGGCCAGTGAGCAGTTCTTC. Translating gives CASSSTRTASEQFF.

This clonotype was observed at least ten times. The rearrangement joins TRBV6-1 to TRBJ2-5; perhaps TRBD2 as D (6 bases). The CDR3 contains 14 residues. With 6 bases removed from V and 4 bases from J, the gap between germline ends came to 15 bases. Germline V gene sequence: CDR1 MNHNS, CDR2 SASEGT. The CDR3 loop is CASRGTSGRETQYF. In nucleotides, the CDR3 is TGTGCCAGCAGAGGGACGTCCGGGAGAGAGACCCAGTACTTC.

The rearrangement joins TRBV2 to TRBJ2-7, with unresolved D. CDR3 size: 12 residues. V dropped 8 bases and J dropped 4 bases, with 12 bases sitting between them. CDR1 SNHLY and CDR2 FYNNEI come from the germline V gene. CDR3 bases: TGTGCCAGCGCCCCCCTGGGGTACGAGCAGTACGTC. This codes for CASAPLGYEQYV.

This clonotype was recorded a few times. The genes are TRBV29-1 and TRBJ2-3; D is undetermined. V lost 4 bases and J lost 2, with 7 bases in between. The CDR3 consists of 12 residues. Looked up from germline, CDR1 is SQVTM and CDR2 is ANQGSEA. The CDR3 loop is CSVGFITDTQYF. CDR3 DNA sequence: TGCAGCGTTGGGTTCATCACAGATACGCAGTATTTT.

V gene TRBV6-1 combines with J gene TRBJ2-7; TRBD2 aligns across 10 bases. Germline CDR1 and CDR2: MNHNS and SASEGT. The CDR3 consists of 15 residues. With V trimmed by 7 bases and J by 3 bases, 9 bases remained unmatched. CDR3 nucleotides: TGTGCCAGCACCAGGGTAGCGGGGGGCTTCTACGAGCAGTACGTC. Translated, it gives CASTRVAGGFYEQYV.

The chain is built from TRBV7-9 and TRBJ1-1; no clear D. V was trimmed by 5 bases and J by 8 bases, leaving 9 bases between them. This CDR3 is 11 amino acids long. Germline V gene lookup returns CDR1 SEHNR and CDR2 FQNEAQ (reference sequence). CDR3 sequence reads: CASSQTPEAFF. Here the CDR3 DNA reads TGTGCCAGCAGCCAGACCCCAGAAGCTTTCTTT. Variable domain in full (rest from reference TRBV7-9 and TRBJ1-1): DTGVSQNPRHKITKRGQNVTFRCDPISEHNRLYWYRQTLGQGPEFLTYFQNEAQLEKSRLLSDRFSAERPKGSFSTLEIQRTEQGDSAMYLCASSQTPEAFFGQGTRLTVV.

This clonotype was recorded a few times. This sequence joins TRBV2 and TRBJ2-1; TRBD1 agrees at 7 bases. The germline V gene has CDR1 SNHLY and CDR2 FYNNEI. The CDR3 runs 14 residues. V trimming: 6 bases; J trimming: 8 bases; junction bases outside the gene matches: 10. CDR3 nucleotide sequence: TGTGCCAGCAGACAGGGGAGAGGGTTTGATGAGCAGTTCTTC. Amino acids: CASRQGRGFDEQFF.

This clonotype was counted many times. This chain connects TRBV12-3 or TRBV12-4 to TRBJ2-5; D perhaps matches TRBD2 (6 bases). This CDR3 has 15 residues. The V end was cut by 7 bases, the J end by 2 bases, with 17 bases between. The CDR3 is CASIRGASVQETQYF. The CDR3 bases are TGTGCCAGCATCCGAGGGGCTAGCGTACAAGAGACCCAGTACTTC.